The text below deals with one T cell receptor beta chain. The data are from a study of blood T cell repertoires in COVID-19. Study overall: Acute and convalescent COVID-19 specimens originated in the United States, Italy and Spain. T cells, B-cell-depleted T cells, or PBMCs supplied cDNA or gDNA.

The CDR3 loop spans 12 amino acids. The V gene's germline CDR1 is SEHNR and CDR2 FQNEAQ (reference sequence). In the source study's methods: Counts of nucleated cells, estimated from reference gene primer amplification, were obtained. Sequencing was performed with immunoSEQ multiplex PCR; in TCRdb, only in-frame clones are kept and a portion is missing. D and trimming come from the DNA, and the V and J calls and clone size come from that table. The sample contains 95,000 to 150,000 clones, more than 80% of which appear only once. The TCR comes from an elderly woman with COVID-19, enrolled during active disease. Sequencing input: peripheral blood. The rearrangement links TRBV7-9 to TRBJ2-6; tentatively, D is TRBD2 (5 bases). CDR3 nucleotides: TGTGGGGTGGGAGACGGGGCCAACGTCCTGACTTTC. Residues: CGVGDGANVLTF.